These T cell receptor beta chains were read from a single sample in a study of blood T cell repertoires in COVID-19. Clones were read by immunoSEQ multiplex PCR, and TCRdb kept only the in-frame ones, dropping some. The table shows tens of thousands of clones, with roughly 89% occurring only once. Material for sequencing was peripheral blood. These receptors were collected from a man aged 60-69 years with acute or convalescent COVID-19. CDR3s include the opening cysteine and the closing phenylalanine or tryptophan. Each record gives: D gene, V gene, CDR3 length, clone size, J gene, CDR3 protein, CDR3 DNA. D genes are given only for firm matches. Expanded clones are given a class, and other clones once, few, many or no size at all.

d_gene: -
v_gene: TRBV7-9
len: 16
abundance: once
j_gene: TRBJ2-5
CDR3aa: CASSLRTPEGRETQYF
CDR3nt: TGTGCCAGCAGCTTACGGACACCCGAAGGACGAGAGACCCAGTACTTC

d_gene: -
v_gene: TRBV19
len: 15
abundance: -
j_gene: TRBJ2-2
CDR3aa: CASIPPGSQTGELFF
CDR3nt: TGTGCCAGTATACCCCCGGGGAGTCAAACCGGGGAGCTGTTTTTT

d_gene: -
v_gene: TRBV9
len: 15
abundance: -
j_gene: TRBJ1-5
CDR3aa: CASSERGTSNQPQHF
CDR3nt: TGTGCCAGCAGCGAGAGGGGGACTAGCAATCAGCCCCAGCATTTT

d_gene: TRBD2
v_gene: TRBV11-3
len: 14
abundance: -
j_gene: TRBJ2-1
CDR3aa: CASSLTAGANEQFF
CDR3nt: TGTGCCAGCAGTTTAACAGCGGGGGCTAATGAGCAGTTCTTC

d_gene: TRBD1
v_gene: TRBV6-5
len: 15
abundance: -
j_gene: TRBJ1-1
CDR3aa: CASSWGQGMNTEAFF
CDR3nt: TGTGCCAGCAGTTGGGGACAGGGTATGAACACTGAAGCTTTCTTT

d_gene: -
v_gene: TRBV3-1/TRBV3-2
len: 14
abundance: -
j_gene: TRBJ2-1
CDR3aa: CASSQDNSPREQFF
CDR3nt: TGTGCCAGCAGCCAAGATAACAGTCCTCGTGAGCAGTTCTTC

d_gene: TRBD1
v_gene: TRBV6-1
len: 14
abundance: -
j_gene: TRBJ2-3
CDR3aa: CASSEAGGAGTQYF
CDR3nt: TGTGCCAGCAGTGAAGCAGGGGGCGCGGGTACGCAGTATTTT

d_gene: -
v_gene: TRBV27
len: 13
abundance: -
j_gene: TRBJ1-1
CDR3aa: CASSSGLNTEAFF
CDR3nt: TGTGCCAGCAGTTCGGGTCTTAACACTGAAGCTTTCTTT

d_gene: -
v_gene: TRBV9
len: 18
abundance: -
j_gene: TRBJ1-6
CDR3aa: CASSGAPRPGLSNSPLHF
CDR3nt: TGTGCCAGCAGCGGAGCCCCTCGTCCAGGTCTTTCTAATTCACCCCTCCACTTT

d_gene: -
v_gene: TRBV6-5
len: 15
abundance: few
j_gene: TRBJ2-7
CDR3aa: CASSRLGESSYEQYF
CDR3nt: TGTGCCAGCAGCCGACTAGGCGAGAGCTCCTACGAGCAGTACTTC

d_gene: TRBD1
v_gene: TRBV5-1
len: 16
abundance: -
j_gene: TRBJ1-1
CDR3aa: CASRRGDRGMNTEAFF
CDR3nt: TGCGCCAGCAGAAGGGGGGACAGGGGAATGAACACTGAAGCTTTCTTT